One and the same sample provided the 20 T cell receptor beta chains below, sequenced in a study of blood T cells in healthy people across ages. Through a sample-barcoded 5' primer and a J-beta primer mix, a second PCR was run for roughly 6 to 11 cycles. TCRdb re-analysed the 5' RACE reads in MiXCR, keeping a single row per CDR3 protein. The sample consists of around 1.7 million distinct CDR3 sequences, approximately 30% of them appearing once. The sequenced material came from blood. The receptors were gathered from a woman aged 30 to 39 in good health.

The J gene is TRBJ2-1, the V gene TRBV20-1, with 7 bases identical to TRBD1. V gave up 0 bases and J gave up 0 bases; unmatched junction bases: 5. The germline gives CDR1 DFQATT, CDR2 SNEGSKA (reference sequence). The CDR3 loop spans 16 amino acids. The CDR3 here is CSARDLGQTSYNEQFF. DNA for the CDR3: TGCAGTGCTAGAGATCTGGGACAGACCTCCTACAATGAGCAGTTCTTC.

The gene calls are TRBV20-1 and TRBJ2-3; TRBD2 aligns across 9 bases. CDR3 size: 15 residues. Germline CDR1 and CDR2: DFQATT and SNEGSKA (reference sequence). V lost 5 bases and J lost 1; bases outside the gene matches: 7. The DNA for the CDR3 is TGCAGTGCTCAGCGGAGGACTAGCGGCACAGATACGCAGTATTTT. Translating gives CSAQRRTSGTDTQYF.

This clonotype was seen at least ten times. CDR3 sequence: CSVEDGRYTF. As DNA, the CDR3 is TGCAGCGTGGAGGATGGGCGCTACACCTTC. This chain joins TRBV29-1 and TRBJ1-2; no definite D call. V lost 6 bases, J lost 9 bases, and 11 bases lay in between. The CDR3 extends over 10 amino acids. Germline assignment: CDR1 SQVTM and CDR2 ANQGSEA.

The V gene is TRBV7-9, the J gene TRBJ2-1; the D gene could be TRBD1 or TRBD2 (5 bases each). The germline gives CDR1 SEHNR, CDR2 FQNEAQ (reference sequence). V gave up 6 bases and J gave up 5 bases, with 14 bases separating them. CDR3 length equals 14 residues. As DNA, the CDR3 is TGTGCCAGCAGTTTTTTTCGGGGCGACAATGAGCAGTTCTTC. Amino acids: CASSFFRGDNEQFF.

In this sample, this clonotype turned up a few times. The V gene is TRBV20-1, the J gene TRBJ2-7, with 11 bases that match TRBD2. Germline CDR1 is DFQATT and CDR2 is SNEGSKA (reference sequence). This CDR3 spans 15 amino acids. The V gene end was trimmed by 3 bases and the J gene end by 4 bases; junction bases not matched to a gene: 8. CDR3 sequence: CSASGVAGGPYEQYF. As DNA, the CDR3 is TGCAGTGCTAGTGGAGTAGCGGGAGGGCCGTACGAGCAGTACTTC.

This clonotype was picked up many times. DNA of the CDR3: TGTGCCAGCACAACCATGGGGACTGACTATGGCTACACCTTC. Its translation: CASTTMGTDYGYTF. The chain is built from TRBV6-5 and TRBJ1-2; D is possibly TRBD1 (5 bases). Trimming left V 7 bases short and J 3 bases short, with 15 bases between. Germline assignment: CDR1 MNHEY and CDR2 SVGAGI. The CDR3 has 14 amino acids.

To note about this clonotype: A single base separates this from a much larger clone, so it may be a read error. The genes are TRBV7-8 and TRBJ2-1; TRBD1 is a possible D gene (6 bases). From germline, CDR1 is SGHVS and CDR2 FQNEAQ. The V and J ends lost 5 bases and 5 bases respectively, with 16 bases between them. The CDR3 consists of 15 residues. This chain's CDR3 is CASSQDRTVDNEQFF. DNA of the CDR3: TGTGCCAGCAGCCAAGACAGGACAGTTGACAATGAGCAGTTCTTC.

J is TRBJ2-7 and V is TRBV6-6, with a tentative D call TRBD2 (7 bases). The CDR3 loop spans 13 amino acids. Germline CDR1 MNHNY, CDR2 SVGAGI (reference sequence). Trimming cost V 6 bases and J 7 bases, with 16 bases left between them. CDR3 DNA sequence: TGTGCCAGCAGGGATACGGGGGGCGAGGAGCAGTACTTC. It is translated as CASRDTGGEEQYF.

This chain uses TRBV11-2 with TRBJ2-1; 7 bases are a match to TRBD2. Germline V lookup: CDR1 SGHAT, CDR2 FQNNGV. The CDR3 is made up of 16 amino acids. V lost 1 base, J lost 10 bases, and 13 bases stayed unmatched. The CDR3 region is CASSLAPAGSHGEQFF. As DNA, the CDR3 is TGTGCCAGCAGCTTAGCCCCAGCGGGAAGCCATGGGGAGCAGTTCTTC.

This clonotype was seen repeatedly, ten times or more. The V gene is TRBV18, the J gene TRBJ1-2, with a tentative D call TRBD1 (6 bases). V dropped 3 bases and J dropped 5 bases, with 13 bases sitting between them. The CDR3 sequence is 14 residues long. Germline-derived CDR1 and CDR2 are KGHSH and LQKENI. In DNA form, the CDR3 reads TGTGCCAGCTCACCGGCAGGGGAAGGGTATGGCTACACCTTC. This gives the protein CASSPAGEGYGYTF. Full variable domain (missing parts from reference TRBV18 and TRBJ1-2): NAGVMQNPRHLVRRRGQEARLRCSPMKGHSHVYWYRQLPEEGLKFMVYLQKENIIDESGMPKERFSAEFPKEGPSILRIQQVVRGDSAAYFCASSPAGEGYGYTFGSGTRLTVV.

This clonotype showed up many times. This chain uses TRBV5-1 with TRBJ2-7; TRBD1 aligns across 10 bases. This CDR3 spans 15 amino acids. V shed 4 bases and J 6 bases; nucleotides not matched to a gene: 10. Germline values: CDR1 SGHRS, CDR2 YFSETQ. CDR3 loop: CASSPGTGDQGEQYF. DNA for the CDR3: TGCGCCAGCAGCCCCGGGACAGGGGATCAGGGCGAGCAGTACTTC.

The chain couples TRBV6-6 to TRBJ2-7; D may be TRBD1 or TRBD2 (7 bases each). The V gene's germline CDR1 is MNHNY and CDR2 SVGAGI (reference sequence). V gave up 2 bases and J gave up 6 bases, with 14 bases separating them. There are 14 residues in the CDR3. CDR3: CASSYAREGAEQYF. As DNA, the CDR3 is TGTGCCAGCAGTTACGCCAGGGAGGGGGCCGAGCAGTACTTC.

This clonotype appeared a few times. DNA of the CDR3: TGTGCCAGCAGTTCCACTAGCACGATCCCCGGCACAGATACGCAGTATTTT. Amino acids: CASSSTSTIPGTDTQYF. The genes are TRBV12-3 or TRBV12-4 and TRBJ2-3; the D gene is possibly TRBD2 (6 bases). Trimming left V 4 bases short and J 1 base short, with 18 bases between. The CDR3 contains 17 residues.

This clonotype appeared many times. The CDR3 DNA follows: TGTGCCAGCAGTACCGGACTCCAAGAGACCCAGTACTTC. It encodes CASSTGLQETQYF. This chain uses TRBV18 with TRBJ2-5; possible D gene TRBD2, 5 bases. V was trimmed by 8 bases and J by 1 base, leaving 11 bases between them. The CDR3 contains 13 residues. Germline V gene lookup returns CDR1 KGHSH and CDR2 LQKENI.

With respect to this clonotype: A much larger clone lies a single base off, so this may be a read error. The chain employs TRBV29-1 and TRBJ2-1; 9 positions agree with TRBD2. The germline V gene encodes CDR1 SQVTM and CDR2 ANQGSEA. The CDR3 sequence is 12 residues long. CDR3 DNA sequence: TGCGGCGTTTCGCTAGCGGGAAGTGAGCAGTTCTTC. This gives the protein CGVSLAGSEQFF.

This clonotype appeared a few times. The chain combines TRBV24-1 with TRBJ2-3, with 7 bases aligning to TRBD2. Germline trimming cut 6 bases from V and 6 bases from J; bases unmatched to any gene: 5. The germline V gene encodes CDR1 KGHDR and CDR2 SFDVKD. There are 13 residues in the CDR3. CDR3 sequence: CATSPGGGDTQYF. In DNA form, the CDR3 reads TGTGCCACCAGTCCGGGAGGCGGGGATACGCAGTATTTT.

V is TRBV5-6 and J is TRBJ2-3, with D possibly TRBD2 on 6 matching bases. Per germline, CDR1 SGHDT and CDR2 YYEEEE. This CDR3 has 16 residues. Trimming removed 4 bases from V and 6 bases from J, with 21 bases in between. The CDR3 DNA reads TGTGCCAGCAGCCAGGGCGCTAGCGTTGCCCGGGATACGCAGTATTTT. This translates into CASSQGASVARDTQYF.

The CDR3 bases are TGTGCCAGCAGTCCCATGGGACTAGCGCCTTTGGGTGAGCAGTTCTTC. Translation gives CASSPMGLAPLGEQFF. J is TRBJ2-1 and V is TRBV12-3 or TRBV12-4, with 10 bases identical to TRBD2. V gave up 5 bases and J gave up 9 bases; unmatched junction bases: 13. The CDR3 spans 16 residues.

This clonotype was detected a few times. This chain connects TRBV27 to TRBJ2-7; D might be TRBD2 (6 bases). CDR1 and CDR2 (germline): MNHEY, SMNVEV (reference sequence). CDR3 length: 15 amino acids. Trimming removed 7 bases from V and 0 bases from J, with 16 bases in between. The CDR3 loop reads CASMGRGTDSYEQYF. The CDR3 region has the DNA TGTGCCAGCATGGGACGGGGGACTGACTCCTACGAGCAGTACTTC.

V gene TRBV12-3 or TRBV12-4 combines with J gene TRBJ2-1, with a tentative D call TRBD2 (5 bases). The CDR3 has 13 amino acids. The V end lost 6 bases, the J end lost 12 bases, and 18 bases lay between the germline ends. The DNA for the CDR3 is TGTGCCAGCAGCGTACTGGAAGGGAGTGGGCAGTTCTTC. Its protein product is CASSVLEGSGQFF.